This entry concerns a single T cell receptor (beta chain). Antigen unknown. The record originates from a study of vaccination and CD4 T cells after COVID-19. Study context: Spike peptides, overlapping and drawn from SARS-CoV-2, HCoV-NL63, HCoV-OC43 and HCoV-229E, were used to stimulate cells.

Researchers used the Oncomine TCR Beta short-read assay to sequence DNA from cultured CD4+ T cells. Via MiXCR, TCRdb re-called the PCR reads, giving one row per CDR3 protein. The sample lists about 18,000 distinct CDR3 sequences; approximately 60% were seen once. Stated treatment: approximately nine-day PBMC culture with coronavirus spike peptide pools or control peptides (ViraFEST assay). Study-level findings and limits: Only after vaccination were a median roughly 86% of convalescents' reactive clones seen.

V trimming: 2 bases; J trimming: 1 base; junction bases outside the gene matches: 5. Germline loops: CDR1 MNHEY, CDR2 SVGEGT. CDR3 size: 17 residues. This receptor was taken from a human donor who had recovered from COVID-19. The V gene is TRBV6-2 or TRBV6-3, the J gene TRBJ2-6; 7 bases match TRBD1. Sequenced material: CD4+ T cells from blood, cultured in vitro, taken after SARS-CoV-2 vaccination. The CDR3 reads CASSYQGVRSGANVLTF. The CDR3 DNA reads TGTGCCAGCAGTTACCAGGGGGTTCGGTCTGGGGCCAACGTCCTGACTTTC.